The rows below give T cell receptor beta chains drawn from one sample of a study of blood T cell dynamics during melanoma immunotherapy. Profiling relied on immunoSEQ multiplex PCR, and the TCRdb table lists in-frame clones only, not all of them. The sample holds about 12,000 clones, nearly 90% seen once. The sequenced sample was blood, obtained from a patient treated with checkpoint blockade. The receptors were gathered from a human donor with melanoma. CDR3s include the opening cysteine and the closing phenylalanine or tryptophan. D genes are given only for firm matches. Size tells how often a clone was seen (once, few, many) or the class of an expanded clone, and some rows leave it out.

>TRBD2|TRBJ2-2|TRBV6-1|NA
CASSVSGRDTGELFF
TGTGCCAGCAGTGTCAGCGGGAGGGACACCGGGGAGCTGTTTTTT
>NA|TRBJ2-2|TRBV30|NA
CAWSVITSKSNTGELFF
TGTGCCTGGAGTGTAATAACAAGCAAATCGAACACCGGGGAGCTGTTTTTT
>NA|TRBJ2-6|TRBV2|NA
CASSEVGGLGANVLTF
TGTGCCAGCAGTGAAGTTGGGGGGCTTGGGGCCAACGTCCTGACTTTC
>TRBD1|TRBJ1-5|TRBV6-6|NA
CASRLRDRLNQPQHF
TGTGCCAGCCGCCTCCGGGACAGGTTAAATCAGCCCCAGCATTTT
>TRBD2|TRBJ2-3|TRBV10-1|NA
CASSRLAGGVTDTQYF
TGCGCCAGCAGTAGACTAGCGGGAGGTGTCACAGATACGCAGTATTTT
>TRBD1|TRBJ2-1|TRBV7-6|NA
CASSPRRDSNEQFF
TGTGCCAGCAGCCCTCGTCGGGACAGCAATGAGCAGTTCTTC
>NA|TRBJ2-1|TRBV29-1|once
CAGGSYNEQFF
TGTGCAGGTGGGTCCTACAATGAGCAGTTCTTC
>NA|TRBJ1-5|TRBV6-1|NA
CASSEGLGGHSNQPQHF
TGTGCCAGCAGTGAAGGTTTGGGAGGCCATAGCAATCAGCCCCAGCATTTT
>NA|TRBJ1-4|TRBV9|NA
CASSVGDEKLFF
TGTGCCAGCAGCGTAGGAGATGAAAAACTGTTTTTT
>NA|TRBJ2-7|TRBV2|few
CASTVGLGTYEQYF
TGTGCCAGCACAGTAGGGTTAGGAACCTACGAGCAGTACTTC
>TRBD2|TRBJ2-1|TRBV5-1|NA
CASSFSGTTNDEQFF
TGCGCCAGCAGCTTCTCCGGGACTACCAACGATGAGCAGTTCTTC
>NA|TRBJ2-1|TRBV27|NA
CASSLGPLAGNEQFF
TGTGCCAGCAGTTTGGGTCCGCTAGCAGGCAATGAGCAGTTCTTC
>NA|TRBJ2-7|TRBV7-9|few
CASSLVLSEQYF
TGTGCCAGCAGCTTAGTTTTATCCGAGCAGTACTTC
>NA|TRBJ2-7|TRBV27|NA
CASSSHSSYEQYF
TGTGCCAGCAGTTCCCATTCGTCCTACGAGCAGTACTTC
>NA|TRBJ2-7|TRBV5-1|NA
CASSVEGCEQYF
TGCGCCAGCAGCGTTGAGGGCTGCGAGCAGTACTTC
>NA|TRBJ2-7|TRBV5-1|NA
CASSLSGEQYF
TGCGCCAGCAGCTTGTCGGGGGAGCAGTACTTC
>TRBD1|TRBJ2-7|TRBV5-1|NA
CASSWMSGQGYEQYF
TGCGCCAGCAGCTGGATGTCGGGACAGGGCTACGAGCAGTACTTC
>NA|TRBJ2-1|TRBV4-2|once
CASSRRGDGTPYNEQFF
TGTGCCAGCAGCCGAAGGGGTGACGGAACTCCCTACAATGAGCAGTTCTTC
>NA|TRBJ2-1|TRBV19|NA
CASRPLDRPNEQFF
TGTGCCAGTAGACCATTGGACCGACCCAATGAGCAGTTCTTC
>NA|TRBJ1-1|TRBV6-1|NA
CASSRTRAPEAFF
TGTGCCAGCAGTCGGACCCGGGCCCCTGAAGCTTTCTTT
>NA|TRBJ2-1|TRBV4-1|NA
CASSLTSGALSSYNEQFF
TGCGCCAGCAGCCTAACCTCGGGGGCCCTGAGCTCCTACAATGAGCAGTTCTTC
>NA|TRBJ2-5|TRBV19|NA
CASSPQRNNQETQYF
TGTGCCAGTAGCCCCCAAAGGAACAACCAAGAGACCCAGTACTTC
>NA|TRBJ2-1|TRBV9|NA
CASSLEGTLSYNEQFF
TGTGCCAGCAGCCTCGAAGGGACCTTGTCCTACAATGAGCAGTTCTTC
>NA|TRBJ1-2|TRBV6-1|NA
CASSKGPTNYGYTF
TGTGCCAGCAGTAAGGGCCCAACTAACTATGGCTACACCTTC
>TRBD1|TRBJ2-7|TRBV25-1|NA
CASSYRGPLSYEQYF
TGTGCCAGCAGTTACAGGGGTCCCCTCTCCTACGAGCAGTACTTC
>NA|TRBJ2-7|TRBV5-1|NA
CASSLDISYEQYF
TGCGCCAGCAGCTTGGATATTTCCTACGAGCAGTACTTC
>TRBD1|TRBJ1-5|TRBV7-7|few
CASSPGQGQPQHF
TGTGCCAGCAGCCCCGGACAGGGGCAGCCCCAGCATTTT
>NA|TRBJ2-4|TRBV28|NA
CASSLIGTGLAKNIQYF
TGTGCCAGCAGTTTAATAGGAACTGGACTAGCCAAAAACATTCAGTACTTC
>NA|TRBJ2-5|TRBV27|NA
CASSPGSQETQYF
TGTGCCAGCAGCCCCGGGAGTCAAGAGACCCAGTACTTC
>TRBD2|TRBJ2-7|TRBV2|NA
CASSGTSGTYEQYF
TGTGCCAGCAGCGGGACTAGCGGGACCTACGAGCAGTACTTC
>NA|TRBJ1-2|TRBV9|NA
CASSVATAGYGYTF
TGTGCCAGCAGCGTAGCGACTGCCGGGTATGGCTACACCTTC
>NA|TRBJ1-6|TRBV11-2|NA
CASSLSQANSPLHF
TGTGCCAGCAGCTTATCCCAGGCTAATTCACCCCTCCACTTT
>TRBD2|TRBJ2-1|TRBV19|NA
CATSGLAGSSYNEQFF
TGTGCCACTTCGGGACTAGCGGGAAGCTCCTACAATGAGCAGTTCTTC
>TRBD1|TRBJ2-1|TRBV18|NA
CASSPLQGQGAHNEQFF
TGTGCCAGCTCACCACTTCAGGGACAGGGGGCCCACAATGAGCAGTTCTTC
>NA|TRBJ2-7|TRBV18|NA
CASSPGSYEQYF
TGTGCCAGCTCACCAGGCTCCTACGAGCAGTACTTC
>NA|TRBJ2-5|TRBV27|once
CASRRTDQETQYF
TGTGCCAGCAGACGGACCGATCAAGAGACCCAGTACTTC
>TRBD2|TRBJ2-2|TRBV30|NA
CAWTSGRFTGELFF
TGTGCCTGGACTAGCGGGAGGTTTACCGGGGAGCTGTTTTTT
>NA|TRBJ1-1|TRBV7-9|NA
CASSFPLGKGRAEAFF
TGTGCCAGCAGCTTCCCATTGGGGAAAGGGAGAGCTGAAGCTTTCTTT
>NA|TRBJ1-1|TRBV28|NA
CASSFFLNTEAFF
TGTGCCAGCAGTTTTTTCCTGAACACTGAAGCTTTCTTT
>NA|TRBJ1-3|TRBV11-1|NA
CASIKKTGPYSGNTIYF
TGTGCCAGCATCAAAAAGACAGGCCCCTACTCTGGAAACACCATATATTTT
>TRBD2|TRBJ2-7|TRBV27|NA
CASSPLAGPYEQYF
TGTGCCAGCAGTCCCCTAGCGGGGCCCTACGAGCAGTACTTC
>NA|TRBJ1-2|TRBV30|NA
CAWSDGAGPGYTF
TGTGCCTGGAGTGATGGGGCAGGGCCTGGCTACACCTTC
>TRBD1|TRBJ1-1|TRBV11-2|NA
CASSLLQGGTEAFF
TGTGCCAGCAGCTTATTGCAGGGGGGCACTGAAGCTTTCTTT
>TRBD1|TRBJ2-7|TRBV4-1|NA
CASSQDPGQGAKEQYF
TGCGCCAGCAGCCAAGATCCAGGACAGGGGGCGAAAGAGCAGTACTTC
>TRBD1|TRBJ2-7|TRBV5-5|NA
CASSRTGLAYEQYF
TGTGCCAGCAGCCGGACAGGATTGGCCTACGAGCAGTACTTC
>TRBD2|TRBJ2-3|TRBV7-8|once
CASSSGLAGGPISTDTQYF
TGTGCCAGCAGCTCCGGACTAGCGGGAGGGCCTATTAGCACAGATACGCAGTATTTT
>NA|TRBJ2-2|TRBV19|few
CASSTVRVNTGELFF
TGTGCCAGTAGCACCGTTAGGGTAAACACCGGGGAGCTGTTTTTT
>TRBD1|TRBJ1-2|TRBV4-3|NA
CASSQVTGTGIYGYTF
TGCGCCAGCAGCCAGGTCACCGGGACAGGGATCTATGGCTACACCTTC
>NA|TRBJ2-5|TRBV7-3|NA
CASSRGGRQFQETQYF
TGTGCCAGCAGCCGAGGGGGTCGGCAGTTCCAAGAGACCCAGTACTTC
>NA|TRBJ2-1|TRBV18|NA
CASSPFEGGEQFF
TGTGCCAGCTCACCATTCGAGGGTGGTGAGCAGTTCTTC